This T cell receptor (beta chain) was recorded in a study of T-cell reconstitution after alpha-beta-depleted transplantation in children. This clonotype was recorded many times. A TCRbeta library incorporating unique molecular identifiers was prepared. In TCRdb, the PCR reads were re-called with MiXCR into one record per CDR3 protein. The sample records 450,000 to 550,000 distinct CDR3 sequences, about 10% being singletons. J lost 4 bases, V lost 6 bases, and 8 bases had no gene match. The CDR3 covers 14 residues. V and J are TRBV12-3 or TRBV12-4 and TRBJ1-2; 7 bases map to TRBD1. This clonotype was obtained from a female patient under 10 years old who had a stem cell transplant for aplastic anemia, so the T cells may come from the graft donor. Source: PBMCs, mostly from graft donor cells, taken 180 days after TCRalphabeta/CD19-depleted stem cell transplant. CDR3 nucleotide sequence: TGTGCCAGCAGCCTTACAGGGGTCCTCTATGGCTACACCTTC. Translation: CASSLTGVLYGYTF.